This TCR beta chain appears in the sequencing data of a study of low-dose radiotherapy and immunotherapy resistance in tumors. Time point reported: after trial treatment. Treatment reported: LDRT plus nivolumab, ipilimumab, low-dose cyclophosphamide and aspirin (RACIN trial). cDNA synthesis used a TRAV/TRBV-specific primer set for both chains. For amplifying TCRs, the PCR ran for roughly 20 cycles with Phusion, which was used together with a constant-region primer and the adapter on the V primers. TCRdb ran MiXCR on the reads and lists one entry per CDR3 protein. The sample records 75,000 to 95,000 distinct CDR3 sequences, roughly 19% being singletons. V lost 2 bases and J lost 8, with 14 bases in between. CDR3 size: 14 residues. Germline values: CDR1 KGHDR, CDR2 SFDVKD.

The starting material was PBMCs, obtained after low-dose radiotherapy plus immunotherapy. The chain is built from TRBV24-1 and TRBJ1-2; D uncertain. The clonotype was recovered from a female donor with ovarian cancer. CDR3 coding DNA: TGTGCCACCAGTGATTCCCCTCGTGGTTTCGGCTACACCTTC. It translates to CATSDSPRGFGYTF.